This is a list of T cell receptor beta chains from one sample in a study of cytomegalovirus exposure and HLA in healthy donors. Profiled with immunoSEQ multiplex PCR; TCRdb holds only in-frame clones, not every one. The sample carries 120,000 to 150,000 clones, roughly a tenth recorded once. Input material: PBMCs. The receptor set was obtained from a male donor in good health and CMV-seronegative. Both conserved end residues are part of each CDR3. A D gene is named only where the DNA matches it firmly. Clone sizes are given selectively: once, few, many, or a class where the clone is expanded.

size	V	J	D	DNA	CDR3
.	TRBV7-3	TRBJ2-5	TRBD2	TGTGCCAGCAGCTTAGGACTAGCGGGAGAGGAGACCCAGTACTTC	CASSLGLAGEETQYF
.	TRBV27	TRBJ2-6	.	TGTGCCAGCCTCGGCCCCAGGGCTGGGGCCAACGTCCTGACTTTC	CASLGPRAGANVLTF
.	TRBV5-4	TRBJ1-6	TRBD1	TGTGCCAGCAGCGCACAACAGGGGGCTGGCAATTCACCCCTCCACTTT	CASSAQQGAGNSPLHF
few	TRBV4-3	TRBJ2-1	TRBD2	TGCGCCAGCAGCCAAGATAGGGGACTAGCGGGAGTTGAGCAGTTCTTC	CASSQDRGLAGVEQFF
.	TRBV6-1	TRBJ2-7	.	TGTGCCAGCAGTCAAGGGGCCCGTCCCCTGGTGAGCGAGCAGTACTTC	CASSQGARPLVSEQYF
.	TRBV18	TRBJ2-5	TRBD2	TGTGCCAGCTCACCCTTGACTAGCGGGAAAGAGACCCAGTACTTC	CASSPLTSGKETQYF
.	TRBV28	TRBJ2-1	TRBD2	TGTGCCAGCAGCCCCGGCGGGACTAGCGGGAGAAGGGAGCAGTTCTTC	CASSPGGTSGRREQFF
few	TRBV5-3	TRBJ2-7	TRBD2	TGTGCCAGAAGTCTCGGGAGGGCTGTCTACGAGCAGTACTTC	CARSLGRAVYEQYF
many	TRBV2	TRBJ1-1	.	TGTGCCAGCAGGACCAGGGGAACTGAAGCTTTCTTT	CASRTRGTEAFF
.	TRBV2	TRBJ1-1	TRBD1	TGTGCCAGCAGCGGGACAGGGGTCACTGAAGCTTTCTTT	CASSGTGVTEAFF
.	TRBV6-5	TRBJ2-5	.	TGTGCCAGCAGCCGCATAGACTCACAAGAGACCCAGTACTTC	CASSRIDSQETQYF
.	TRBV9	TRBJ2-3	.	TGTGCCAGCAGCCCGGAGCCTGCTAGCACAGATACGCAGTATTTT	CASSPEPASTDTQYF
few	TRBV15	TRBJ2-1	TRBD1	TGTGCCACGGTTGGACGGGACAGGGCCTACAATGAGCAGTTCTTC	CATVGRDRAYNEQFF
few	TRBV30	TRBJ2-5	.	TGTGCCTGGAGTGGAGTAGCCCCAGAGACCCAGTACTTC	CAWSGVAPETQYF
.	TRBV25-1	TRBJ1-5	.	TGTGCCAGCAGTGAGGGCCAGGGGATCTCTAAGCCCCAGCATTTT	CASSEGQGISKPQHF
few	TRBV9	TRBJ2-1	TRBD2	TGTGCCAGCAGCGTCGGGCCCTCGGGGGGTTCCTACAATGAGCAGTTCTTC	CASSVGPSGGSYNEQFF
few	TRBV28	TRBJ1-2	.	TGTGCCAGCAGTTTTCCGGGACTGGGATATGGCTACACCTTC	CASSFPGLGYGYTF
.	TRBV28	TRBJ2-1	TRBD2	TGTGCCAGCAGTGGACTAGCGGGGTACAATGAGCAGTTCTTC	CASSGLAGYNEQFF
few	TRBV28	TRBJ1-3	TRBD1	TGTGCCAGCAATAAAGGCCGGGACAGGGGAAACACCATATATTTT	CASNKGRDRGNTIYF
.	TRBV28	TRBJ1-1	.	TGTGCCAGCAGTCGACCGAACACCTCCGGGACTGAAGCTTTCTTT	CASSRPNTSGTEAFF
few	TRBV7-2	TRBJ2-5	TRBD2	TGTGCCAGCAGCTCGGGACTAGCGGGAGTGGAGACCCAGTACTTC	CASSSGLAGVETQYF
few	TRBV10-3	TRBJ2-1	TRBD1	TGTGCCATCAGTCCCGGGACAGGGGACCACAATGAGCAGTTCTTC	CAISPGTGDHNEQFF